This is a list of T cell receptor beta chains from one sample in a study of cytomegalovirus exposure and HLA in healthy donors. Generated by immunoSEQ multiplex PCR, the TCRdb table keeps only in-frame clones and is missing some. The sample lists about 140,000 clones, approximately 83% occurring once. Sequencing used PBMCs. The origin of the receptors is a male donor in good health and CMV-seronegative. Both conserved end residues are part of each CDR3. D genes are given only for firm matches. Clone size is given for some rows only: seen once, a few or many times, or a class if the clone is expanded.

D,J,V,size,DNA,CDR3
-,TRBJ2-3,TRBV9,once,TGTGCCAGCAGCGTCGACTCCAACGAGGTGAGCACAGATACGCAGTATTTT,CASSVDSNEVSTDTQYF
-,TRBJ2-1,TRBV28,-,TGTGCCAGCAGTTTTATGAGGGTTGACTACAATGAGCAGTTCTTC,CASSFMRVDYNEQFF
-,TRBJ1-3,TRBV7-9,-,TGTGCCAGCAGCTTAGTGGCGGGGGTCTCTGGAAACACCATATATTTT,CASSLVAGVSGNTIYF
TRBD1,TRBJ1-2,TRBV7-9,-,TGTGCCAGCAGCTTAAACGACAGGGAAAATGGCTACACCTTC,CASSLNDRENGYTF
-,TRBJ1-5,TRBV19,-,TGTGCCAGTAGCAGGAATGACGGTAGCAATCAGCCCCAGCATTTT,CASSRNDGSNQPQHF
TRBD1,TRBJ1-1,TRBV6-6,few,TGTGCCAGCACCCGGGGGACAGGGTTTATGAACACTGAAGCTTTCTTT,CASTRGTGFMNTEAFF
-,TRBJ2-7,TRBV4-3,-,TGCGCCAGCAGCCAAGACCGGTTCTCCTACGAGCAGTACTTC,CASSQDRFSYEQYF
-,TRBJ2-1,TRBV5-6,-,TGTGCCAGCAGCTTGGGACAGTATTACAATGAGCAGTTCTTC,CASSLGQYYNEQFF
-,TRBJ1-2,TRBV7-9,-,TGTGCCAGCAGCTTAGATTTGACGGGGAGCTATGGCTACACCTTC,CASSLDLTGSYGYTF
-,TRBJ2-1,TRBV6-5,-,TGTGCCAGCAGCCCCAAGCAGGGAACGGGCAATGAGCAGTTCTTC,CASSPKQGTGNEQFF
TRBD1,TRBJ2-7,TRBV13,-,TGTGCCAGCACCTCCCAGACCGGGACAGGGGCCTACGAGCAGTACTTC,CASTSQTGTGAYEQYF
-,TRBJ2-7,TRBV2,once,TGTGCCAGCAACCCAGGGGGGACCTACGAGCAGTACTTC,CASNPGGTYEQYF
-,TRBJ1-1,TRBV19,-,TGTGCCAGTAGTATTCCCCTAGGTAGCATGAGCACTGAAGCTTTCTTT,CASSIPLGSMSTEAFF
TRBD2,TRBJ2-1,TRBV10-3,-,TGTGCCATCAGTCTGAGCGGGAGTATATACAATGAGCAGTTCTTC,CAISLSGSIYNEQFF
TRBD2,TRBJ2-5,TRBV2,-,TGTGCCAGCAGTGGGCTAGGCGGGGGGGGAGAGACCCAGTACTTC,CASSGLGGGGETQYF
-,TRBJ1-1,TRBV4-1,-,TGCGCCAGCAGCCAGCCCCGACGGGGAAACACTGAAGCTTTCTTT,CASSQPRRGNTEAFF
TRBD2,TRBJ2-7,TRBV19,-,TGTGCCAGTAGTAGGGGACTAGCGGGAGTCTACGAGCAGTACTTC,CASSRGLAGVYEQYF
-,TRBJ1-2,TRBV4-3,-,TGCGCCAGCAGCCCCCAAGAGAACTATGGCTACACCTTC,CASSPQENYGYTF
TRBD2,TRBJ2-7,TRBV27,-,TGTGCCAGCAGTTTATACCGAGGAATAGCGGGATCCCTCGAGCAGTACTTC,CASSLYRGIAGSLEQYF
-,TRBJ2-5,TRBV7-9,few,TGTGCCTCCGCGGCAGGGGCCCACCAAGAGACCCAGTACTTC,CASAAGAHQETQYF
TRBD1,TRBJ2-7,TRBV4-1,-,TGCGCCAGCAGCCAAGAGGACAGGAACTACGAGCAGTACTTC,CASSQEDRNYEQYF
-,TRBJ2-3,TRBV6-5,-,TGTGCCAGCAGTTCCCCCGGGGAGGAGAACGCAGATACGCAGTATTTT,CASSSPGEENADTQYF
-,TRBJ2-3,TRBV28,-,TGTGCCAGTCGGACAGTCACAGATACGCAGTATTTT,CASRTVTDTQYF
TRBD2,TRBJ2-1,TRBV5-4,-,TGTGCCAGCAGCCTAACCGCGGGGGGAGAGTTCTTC,CASSLTAGGEFF
-,TRBJ2-5,TRBV28,once,TGTGCCAGCAGTTTTTGGCGGCGGGGAGGAGAGACCCAGTACTTC,CASSFWRRGGETQYF
-,TRBJ2-3,TRBV6-4,-,TGTGCCAGCAGTGACTCGTCTGAGATTACAGATACGCAGTATTTT,CASSDSSEITDTQYF
-,TRBJ1-2,TRBV15,-,TGTGCCACCAGCCTGGACACCCACTATGGCTACACCTTC,CATSLDTHYGYTF
TRBD2,TRBJ2-3,TRBV7-8,-,TGTGCCAGCAGCTTTCTAGCGGGGGCAGATACGCAGTATTTT,CASSFLAGADTQYF
-,TRBJ2-3,TRBV7-3,-,TGTGCCAGCAGCTTAACGGCAGGGCTGACAGATACGCAGTATTTT,CASSLTAGLTDTQYF
-,TRBJ2-7,TRBV9,-,TGTGCCAGCAGCGGAGACACATCCTACGAGCAGTACTTC,CASSGDTSYEQYF
-,TRBJ2-1,TRBV29-1,-,TGCAGCGTTGAAGCGGGAGCGGCGGATGAGCAGTTCTTC,CSVEAGAADEQFF
TRBD1,TRBJ1-1,TRBV19,-,TGTGCCAGTAGACCACAGGGGGCCGGCACTGAAGCTTTCTTT,CASRPQGAGTEAFF
-,TRBJ2-7,TRBV4-1,few,TGCGCCAGCAGAAGACAGGCCACCTTCGACTACGAGCAGTACTTC,CASRRQATFDYEQYF
-,TRBJ2-7,TRBV7-2,few,TGTGCCAGCAGCTTGCTGACGGGAGAGATCTACGAGCAGTACTTC,CASSLLTGEIYEQYF
-,TRBJ2-7,TRBV5-1,-,TGCGCCAGCAGCGAGTGGGTGGCGGGAAACGAGCAGTACTTC,CASSEWVAGNEQYF
-,TRBJ2-7,TRBV7-9,few,TGTGCCAGCAGCCACGGACGGGGCTACGAGCAGTACTTC,CASSHGRGYEQYF
-,TRBJ1-2,TRBV6-6,-,TGTGCCAGCACGGAGGGTAACTATGGCTACACCTTC,CASTEGNYGYTF
-,TRBJ2-1,TRBV4-1,once,TGCGCCAGCAGCCTGGGGAGGGGGTCCTACAATGAGCAGTTCTTC,CASSLGRGSYNEQFF
TRBD1,TRBJ1-2,TRBV2,-,TGTGCCAGCAGGCCGGGACAGGGGAGGTCCTATGGCTACACCTTC,CASRPGQGRSYGYTF
-,TRBJ1-1,TRBV7-9,-,TGTGCCAGCAGCCCACTATTGAAACAGGAGGGGCTGAACACTGAAGCTTTCTTT,CASSPLLKQEGLNTEAFF
-,TRBJ2-1,TRBV5-1,-,TGCGCCAGCAGCTATGAAGGACAGAACGGTGAGCAGTTCTTC,CASSYEGQNGEQFF
TRBD1,TRBJ1-1,TRBV28,-,TGTGCCAGCAGTCTACAACCGGGACAGGGCGAAGCTTTCTTT,CASSLQPGQGEAFF
TRBD1,TRBJ2-7,TRBV7-6,-,TGTGCCAGCAGCCAAGAACCTACAGGGGTCTCCTACGAGCAGTACTTC,CASSQEPTGVSYEQYF
-,TRBJ1-4,TRBV6-5,-,TGTGCCAGCAGTTACGTCGGAGGTAATGAAAAACTGTTTTTT,CASSYVGGNEKLFF
-,TRBJ1-5,TRBV28,-,TGTGCCAGCAGTGGGTCGGGAAGACAGCCCCAGCATTTT,CASSGSGRQPQHF
-,TRBJ2-2,TRBV5-4,-,TGTGCCAGCAGCTCCCAGCGGGTGAACACCGGGGAGCTGTTTTTT,CASSSQRVNTGELFF
TRBD2,TRBJ2-5,TRBV9,-,TGTGCCAGCAGCGATGGGCGGGAGGGTAAGGAGACCCAGTACTTC,CASSDGREGKETQYF
TRBD1,TRBJ2-1,TRBV5-1,-,TGCGCCAGCAGCATTAGACAGGGTAACTCCTACAATGAGCAGTTCTTC,CASSIRQGNSYNEQFF
-,TRBJ1-5,TRBV7-2,once,TGTGCCAGCAGCCTCTGGCTGCAGCAGCCCCAGCATTTT,CASSLWLQQPQHF
TRBD1,TRBJ2-5,TRBV29-1,-,TGCAGCGTTGGTGGGCTCTTGGCAGGGGGTGAGACCCAGTACTTC,CSVGGLLAGGETQYF
TRBD1,TRBJ2-5,TRBV18,-,TGTGCCAGCTCACCCAATGAAGGGGGCGCGGAAGAGACCCAGTACTTC,CASSPNEGGAEETQYF
-,TRBJ2-7,TRBV5-6,-,TGTGCCAGCAGCTTGGAGTTTGCGTACGAGCAGTACTTC,CASSLEFAYEQYF
-,TRBJ2-7,TRBV7-9,-,TGTGCCAGCAGCCTCCCGGGACAATACGAGCAGTACTTC,CASSLPGQYEQYF
-,TRBJ2-1,TRBV7-9,-,TGTGCCAGCAGCCATCCGGGAATTGAGCAGTTCTTC,CASSHPGIEQFF
TRBD2,TRBJ2-1,TRBV11-2,-,TGTGCCAGCAGCTTATTGTTTAGCGGGAGGGCCCACAATGAGCAGTTCTTC,CASSLLFSGRAHNEQFF
-,TRBJ2-7,TRBV15,-,TGTGCCACTTCAAGGCGGACAGGGAGGGAAGAGCAGTACTTC,CATSRRTGREEQYF